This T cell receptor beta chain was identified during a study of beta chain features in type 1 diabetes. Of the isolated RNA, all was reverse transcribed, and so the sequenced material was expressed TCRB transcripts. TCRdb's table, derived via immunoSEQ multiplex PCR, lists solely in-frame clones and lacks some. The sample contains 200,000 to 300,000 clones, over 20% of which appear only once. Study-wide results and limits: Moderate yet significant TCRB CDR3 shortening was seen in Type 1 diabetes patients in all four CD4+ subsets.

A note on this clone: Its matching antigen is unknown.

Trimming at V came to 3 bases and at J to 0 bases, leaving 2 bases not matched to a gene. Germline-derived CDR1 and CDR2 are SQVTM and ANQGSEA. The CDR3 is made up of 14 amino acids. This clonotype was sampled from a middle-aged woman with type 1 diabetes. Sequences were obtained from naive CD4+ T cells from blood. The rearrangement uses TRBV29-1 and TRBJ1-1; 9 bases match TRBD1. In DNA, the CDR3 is TGCAGCGTTGAGAGACAGGGGGTGAACACTGAAGCTTTCTTT. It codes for CSVERQGVNTEAFF.